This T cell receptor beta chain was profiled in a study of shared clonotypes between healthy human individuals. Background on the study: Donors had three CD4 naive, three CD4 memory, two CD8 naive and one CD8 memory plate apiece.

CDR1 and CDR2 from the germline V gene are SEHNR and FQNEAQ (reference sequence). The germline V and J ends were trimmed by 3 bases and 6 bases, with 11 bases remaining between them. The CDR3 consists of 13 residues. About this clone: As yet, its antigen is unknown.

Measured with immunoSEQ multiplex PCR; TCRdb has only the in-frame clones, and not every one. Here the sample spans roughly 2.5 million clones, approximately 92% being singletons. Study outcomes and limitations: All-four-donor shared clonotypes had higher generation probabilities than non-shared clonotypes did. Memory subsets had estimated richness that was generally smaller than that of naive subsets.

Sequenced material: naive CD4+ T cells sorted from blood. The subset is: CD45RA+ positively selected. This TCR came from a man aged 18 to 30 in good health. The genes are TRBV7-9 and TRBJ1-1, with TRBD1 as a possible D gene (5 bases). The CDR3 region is CASSFIGGAEAFF. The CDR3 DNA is TGTGCCAGCAGCTTCATCGGAGGGGCTGAAGCTTTCTTT.